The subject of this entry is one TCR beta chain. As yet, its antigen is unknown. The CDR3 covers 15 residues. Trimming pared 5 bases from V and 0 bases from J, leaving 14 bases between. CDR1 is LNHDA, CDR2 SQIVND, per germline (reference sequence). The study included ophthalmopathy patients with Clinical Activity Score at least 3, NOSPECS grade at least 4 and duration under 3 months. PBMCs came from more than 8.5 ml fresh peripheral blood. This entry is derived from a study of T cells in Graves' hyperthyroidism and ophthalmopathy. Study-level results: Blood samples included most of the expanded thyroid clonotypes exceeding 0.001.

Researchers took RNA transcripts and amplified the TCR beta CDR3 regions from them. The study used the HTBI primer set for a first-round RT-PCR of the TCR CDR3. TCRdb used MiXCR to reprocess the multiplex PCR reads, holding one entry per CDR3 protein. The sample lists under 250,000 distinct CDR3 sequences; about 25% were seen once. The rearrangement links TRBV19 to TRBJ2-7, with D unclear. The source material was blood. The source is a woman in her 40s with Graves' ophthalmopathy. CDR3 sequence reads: CASSSSAAVSYEQYF. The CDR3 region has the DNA TGTGCCAGTAGTTCCTCCGCAGCCGTCTCCTACGAGCAGTACTTC.